This passage covers 27 T cell receptor beta chains from one sample sequenced in a study of cytomegalovirus exposure and HLA in healthy donors. The study ran its PCR with 60 Vbeta and 13 Jbeta primers. Clones were read by immunoSEQ multiplex PCR, and TCRdb kept only the in-frame ones, dropping some. This sample yields around 100,000 clones, of which about 77% are seen a single time; about 9.4% belongs to the top ten. Specimen: PBMCs. The origin of the receptors is a young woman in good health and CMV-seropositive.

This clone was observed a single time. This chain uses TRBV4-1 with TRBJ1-4, with D possibly being TRBD1 (6 bases). From germline, CDR1 is MGHRA and CDR2 YSYEKL. Trimming removed 7 bases at V and 8 bases at J, with 17 bases between. The CDR3 has 14 amino acids. The chain's CDR3 is CASTWTAFGEKLFF. In nucleotides, the CDR3 is TGCGCCAGCACCTGGACAGCATTTGGCGAAAAACTGTTTTTT.

This rearrangement joins TRBV7-8 to TRBJ2-5; D is unresolved. This CDR3 has 11 residues. Trimming removed 1 base from V and 11 bases from J, with 8 bases in between. Germline V CDR1 and CDR2: SGHVS, FQNEAQ. The CDR3 bases are TGTGCCAGCAGCTTAGGAGGTTCGCAGTACTTC. This translates into CASSLGGSQYF.

The chain employs TRBV11-2 and TRBJ2-1; D unclear. Looked up from germline, CDR1 is SGHAT and CDR2 is FQNNGV. The CDR3 is 14 amino acids. Trimming took 0 bases from V and 7 from J, leaving 10 bases between them. The chain's CDR3 is CASSLDAPANEQFF. For the CDR3, the DNA is TGTGCCAGCAGCTTAGATGCTCCAGCGAATGAGCAGTTCTTC.

The gene calls are TRBV10-3 and TRBJ2-5; 8 nucleotides align to TRBD2. Germline V CDR1 and CDR2: ENHRY, SYGVKD. The CDR3 length is 15 residues. Trimming at V came to 8 bases and at J to 1 base, leaving 9 bases not matched to a gene. The CDR3 DNA reads TGTGCCATCCGGGTCAGCGGGGGTCGCCAAGAGACCCAGTACTTC. Its translation: CAIRVSGGRQETQYF.

The chain uses TRBV11-2 and TRBJ2-4; 7 bases fit TRBD2. The V segment lost 5 bases and the J segment 3 bases; nucleotides outside the gene matches: 4. CDR1 is SGHAT and CDR2 is FQNNGV in the germline V gene. CDR3 length: 14 amino acids. CDR3 residues: CASSTTGGKNIQYF. In DNA form, the CDR3 reads TGTGCCAGCAGCACGACGGGAGGCAAAAACATTCAGTACTTC.

The genes are TRBV9 and TRBJ1-2, with a possible D match to TRBD1 (6 bases). This CDR3 is built from 14 residues. The V and J ends lost 3 bases and 5 bases respectively, with 14 bases between them. Germline V gene sequence: CDR1 SGDLS, CDR2 YYNGEE. CDR3: CASSGRGGFYGYTF. The CDR3 DNA is TGTGCCAGCAGCGGGCGGGGGGGCTTTTATGGCTACACCTTC.

This chain joins TRBV15 and TRBJ2-5, with 7 bases that match TRBD1. Trimming took 2 bases from V and 0 from J; bases not matched to a gene: 12. Germline CDR1 LNHNV, CDR2 YYDKDF (reference sequence). The CDR3 extends over 18 amino acids. CDR3: CATSRPPRPTGHQETQYF. CDR3 DNA sequence: TGTGCCACCAGCAGACCACCTCGTCCGACAGGGCACCAAGAGACCCAGTACTTC.

In this sample, this clone turned up a few times. The V call is TRBV7-8, the J call TRBJ1-2; the D is unclear. The CDR3 covers 15 residues. V lost 1 base and J lost 4, with 13 bases in between. Germline CDR1 and CDR2: SGHVS and FQNEAQ. The CDR3 nucleotides are TGTGCCAGCAGCTTAGACGTGCGGAAAGTCTATGGCTACACCTTC. It specifies CASSLDVRKVYGYTF.

This chain uses TRBV27 with TRBJ1-1, with TRBD1 identical over 8 bases. Per germline, CDR1 MNHEY and CDR2 SMNVEV (reference sequence). V was clipped by 5 bases and J by 5 bases; unmatched bases: 13. This CDR3 region has 16 residues. The CDR3 loop is CASSPTRTGRGTEAFF. The CDR3 DNA reads TGTGCCAGCAGTCCTACCCGGACAGGGAGGGGGACTGAAGCTTTCTTT.

V usage is TRBV6-1 and J usage is TRBJ2-2; 7 bases are shared with TRBD2. CDR3 size: 14 residues. The V gene end was trimmed by 4 bases and the J gene end by 4 bases; junction bases not matched to a gene: 3. CDR1 and CDR2 (germline): MNHNS, SASEGT. The CDR3 spells CASSVSGATGELFF. CDR3 DNA: TGTGCCAGCAGTGTAAGCGGGGCCACCGGGGAGCTGTTTTTT.

The J gene is TRBJ2-7, the V gene TRBV29-1, with a tentative D call TRBD2 (6 bases). In germline, CDR1 is SQVTM, CDR2 ANQGSEA. There are 13 residues in the CDR3. Trimming took off 4 bases at V and 5 bases at J, with 15 bases between the two ends. The DNA for the CDR3 is TGCAGCGTTGTGTCCTTCGGCGGGAACGAGCAGTACTTC. Translated: CSVVSFGGNEQYF.

The rearrangement uses TRBV2 and TRBJ2-1; unclear D gene. Trimming removed 4 bases at V and 6 bases at J, with 4 bases between. The CDR3 totals 11 residues. Per the germline V gene, CDR1 is SNHLY and CDR2 is FYNNEI. The CDR3 protein is CASSVGNEQFF. The CDR3 DNA reads TGTGCCAGCAGTGTCGGCAATGAGCAGTTCTTC.

The V gene is TRBV6-1, the J gene TRBJ2-1; D is possibly TRBD2 (5 bases). This CDR3 comprises 15 residues. The V gene's germline CDR1 is MNHNS and CDR2 SASEGT. Deletions cut 3 bases from V and 0 bases from J, with 9 bases between. Here the CDR3 DNA reads TGTGCCAGCAGTGATGAGGGAAGCTCCTACAATGAGCAGTTCTTC. This translates into CASSDEGSSYNEQFF.

This clone has a count of ten or more. This chain connects TRBV14 to TRBJ1-4; TRBD1 agrees at 8 bases. Germline V CDR1 and CDR2: SGHDN, FVKESK. The J segment lost 8 bases and the V segment lost 5 bases, leaving 16 bases of the junction unmatched. The CDR3 consists of 17 residues. CDR3 sequence (DNA): TGTGCCAGCAGCGATTTCTCACCAGGGGGCCACGGGGAAAAACTGTTTTTT. It codes for CASSDFSPGGHGEKLFF.

This clone appeared a few times. This chain uses TRBV7-8 with TRBJ2-5; TRBD1 matches at 8 bases. The J call is in doubt because the DNA end fits TRBJ2-7 better. Germline values: CDR1 SGHVS, CDR2 FQNEAQ. The CDR3 contains 14 residues. The CDR3 loop is CASSFFHRGYEQYF. As DNA, the CDR3 is TGTGCCAGCAGCTTCTTCCACAGGGGGTACGAGCAGTACTTC.

This clone has only one observation. The rearrangement links TRBV5-5 to TRBJ2-5, with 14 bases matching TRBD2. Germline trimming cut 0 bases from V and 2 bases from J; bases unmatched to any gene: 6. The germline V gene encodes CDR1 SGHKS and CDR2 YYEKEE (reference sequence). This CDR3 spans 18 amino acids. CDR3 in amino acids: CASSLGLAGGVRQETQYF. Here the CDR3 DNA reads TGTGCCAGCAGCTTGGGACTAGCGGGAGGGGTGAGGCAAGAGACCCAGTACTTC.

The chain joins TRBV9 to TRBJ1-3, with D possibly TRBD1 on 5 matching bases. The CDR3 loop spans 14 amino acids. Germline V lookup: CDR1 SGDLS, CDR2 YYNGEE. Trimming took 3 bases from V and 3 from J, leaving 10 bases between them. CDR3: CASSARVGGNTIYF. CDR3 in DNA: TGTGCCAGCAGCGCCAGGGTAGGTGGAAACACCATATATTTT. The whole variable domain, remainder taken from reference TRBV9 and TRBJ1-3, is DSGVTQTPKHLITATGQRVTLRCSPRSGDLSVYWYQQSLDQGLQFLIQYYNGEERAKGNILERFSAQQFPDLHSELNLSSLELGDSALYFCASSARVGGNTIYFGEGSWLTVV.

The chain carries TRBV6-4 and TRBJ1-5, with D possibly TRBD1 on 5 matching bases. The ends were cut back, 0 bases at V and 1 base at J, with 19 bases in the middle. Looked up from germline, CDR1 is MRHNA and CDR2 is SNTAGT. This CDR3 has 19 residues. The CDR3 reads CASSDSTSAGRLSNQPQHF. In DNA, the CDR3 is TGTGCCAGCAGTGACTCGACTAGTGCGGGGCGGTTGAGCAATCAGCCCCAGCATTTT.

The rearrangement uses TRBV7-2 and TRBJ2-7, with 8 bases fitting TRBD2. There are 16 residues in the CDR3. Looked up from germline, CDR1 is SGHTA and CDR2 is FQGNSA. Trimming took 5 bases from V and 6 from J; bases not matched to a gene: 15. DNA of the CDR3: TGTGCCAGCAGCAGTAAACCGGGACTAGATTCAGTCGAGCAGTACTTC. This codes for CASSSKPGLDSVEQYF.

V is TRBV7-8 and J is TRBJ2-7, with 8 bases lining up with TRBD1. The CDR3 has 15 residues. Trimming cost V 1 base and J 4 bases; bases outside gene matches: 6. Germline values: CDR1 SGHVS, CDR2 FQNEAQ. As DNA, the CDR3 is TGTGCCAGCAGCTTAGGACAGGGGAAGAAGTACGAGCAGTACTTC. It is translated as CASSLGQGKKYEQYF.

The chain combines TRBV15 with TRBJ2-3; 9 bases map to TRBD1. Looked up from germline, CDR1 is LNHNV and CDR2 is YYDKDF (reference sequence). The CDR3 runs to 17 residues. V gave up 3 bases and J gave up 0 bases; unmatched junction bases: 7. The CDR3 DNA reads as TGTGCCACCAGCAGCTCCCGCGGGACAGGGAGCACAGATACGCAGTATTTT. Amino acid sequence: CATSSSRGTGSTDTQYF.

DNA of the CDR3: TGTGCCTGGAGTGTACTTCCGGTGAACCCCTATAATTCACCCCTCCACTTT. Translated, it gives CAWSVLPVNPYNSPLHF. V and J are TRBV30 and TRBJ1-6; no definite D call. V shed 0 bases and J shed 2 bases, with 14 bases lying between them. Germline lookup yields CDR1 GTSNPN and CDR2 SVGIG (reference sequence). The CDR3 length is 17 residues.

This clone has only a few counts. The V call is TRBV2, the J call TRBJ2-3, with TRBD2 matching over 7 bases. The CDR3 has 14 amino acids. The V segment lost 7 bases and the J segment 2 bases; nucleotides outside the gene matches: 6. The V gene's germline CDR1 is SNHLY and CDR2 FYNNEI. The CDR3 is CASKPRGDTDTQYF. The CDR3 DNA is TGTGCCAGCAAGCCCCGGGGGGACACAGATACGCAGTATTTT.

The genes are TRBV7-9 and TRBJ1-1, with a possible D match to TRBD1 (5 bases). The germline V gene has CDR1 SEHNR and CDR2 FQNEAQ (reference sequence). V was shortened by 5 bases and J by 4 bases, with 20 bases between the two germline ends. The CDR3 has 16 amino acids. CDR3 region: CASSPQMGGEGTEAFF. The CDR3 DNA sequence: TGTGCCAGCAGCCCACAAATGGGGGGGGAAGGCACTGAAGCTTTCTTT.

This chain links TRBV9 with TRBJ1-2, with TRBD1 matching 11 bases. This CDR3 is 14 amino acids long. Germline V gives CDR1 SGDLS, CDR2 YYNGEE. The ends lost 3 bases at V and 8 bases at J; junction bases unmatched: 6. DNA of the CDR3: TGTGCCAGCAGCGCCCGGACAGGGGGCATAGGCTACACCTTC. It yields the protein CASSARTGGIGYTF.

This clone was counted a few times. The chain recombines TRBV7-2 with TRBJ2-1, with 10 bases matching TRBD1. Germline V gives CDR1 SGHTA, CDR2 FQGNSA. CDR3 length: 15 amino acids. V shed 4 bases and J 2 bases; nucleotides not matched to a gene: 2. The DNA of the CDR3 is TGTGCCAGCAGCTACGGACAGGGGGCCTACAATGAGCAGTTCTTC. The encoded protein is CASSYGQGAYNEQFF.

The rearrangement uses TRBV28 and TRBJ2-1; 7 bases align to TRBD2. The trim removed 7 bases at V and 3 bases at J, leaving 9 bases unmatched. The V gene's germline CDR1 is MDHEN and CDR2 SYDVKM. This CDR3 region has 15 residues. The CDR3 DNA is TGTGCCAGCACACCGGTCCGGGGGGTCTACAATGAGCAGTTCTTC. This codes for CASTPVRGVYNEQFF.